One and the same sample provided the 32 T cell receptor beta chains below, sequenced in a study of blood T cells in healthy people across ages. Alongside a J-beta primer mix, a sample-barcoded 5' primer served in a second PCR lasting 7 to 11 cycles. TCRdb redid the calling of the 5' RACE reads with MiXCR, one entry per CDR3 protein. Of about 1.4 million distinct CDR3 sequences listed, almost 60% are singletons. Sample: blood. Source of these receptors: a man aged 18 to 30 in good health.

The chain recombines TRBV7-9 with TRBJ2-5; D perhaps matches TRBD2 (6 bases). Between the trimmed V and J ends, which lost 5 bases and 7 bases, there was a span of 14 bases. The CDR3 consists of 13 residues. Per germline, CDR1 SEHNR and CDR2 FQNEAQ (reference sequence). The CDR3 region has the DNA TGTGCCAGCAGCCACCGGGGGAGTGGGACCCAGTACTTC. Amino acids: CASSHRGSGTQYF.

J is TRBJ2-6 and V is TRBV19; TRBD1 matches at 9 bases. Germline CDR1 is LNHDA and CDR2 is SQIVND (reference sequence). J lost 4 bases, V lost 7 bases, and 8 bases had no gene match. This CDR3 has 16 amino acids. CDR3 coding DNA: TGTGCCAGTAAGGGGACAGGGAGGTTGGGGGCCAACGTCCTGACTTTC. This translates into CASKGTGRLGANVLTF.

The chain uses TRBV10-3 and TRBJ2-1; 7 positions match TRBD2. CDR1 is ENHRY, CDR2 SYGVKD, per germline. The CDR3 spans 13 residues. V dropped 5 bases and J dropped 4; count of bases not matched to a gene: 2. This chain's CDR3 is CAISSGTYNEQFF. The CDR3 DNA follows: TGTGCCATCAGTAGCGGGACGTACAATGAGCAGTTCTTC.

The sample holds a few counts of this clonotype. V usage is TRBV7-8 and J usage is TRBJ2-3, with 8 bases matching TRBD2. Trimming took 2 bases from V and 4 from J; bases not matched to a gene: 5. Germline V gives CDR1 SGHVS, CDR2 FQNEAQ. The length of the CDR3 is 15 residues. DNA of the CDR3: TGTGCCAGCAGCTTATTGCGGGAGGCCCCAGATACGCAGTATTTT. Protein product: CASSLLREAPDTQYF.

This chain joins TRBV29-1 and TRBJ2-1; 7 bases agree with TRBD2. Germline values: CDR1 SQVTM, CDR2 ANQGSEA. V lost 7 bases to trimming and J lost 0 bases; unmatched junction nucleotides: 6. This CDR3 region has 14 residues. The CDR3 sequence is CSARGESSYNEQFF. The CDR3 DNA sequence: TGCAGCGCCCGGGGGGAGAGCTCCTACAATGAGCAGTTCTTC.

The chain links TRBV6-5 to TRBJ2-1; 7 bases are a match to TRBD2. The J call is uncertain, as TRBJ2-7 better fits the DNA end. Germline CDR1 is MNHEY and CDR2 is SVGAGI. There are 15 residues in the CDR3. The CDR3 reads CASSPSGGRVGEQYF. Written as DNA, the CDR3 is TGTGCCAGCAGTCCCTCCGGCGGGAGAGTCGGCGAGCAGTACTTC.

The genes are TRBV12-3 or TRBV12-4 and TRBJ1-2; D might be TRBD1 (5 bases). V lost 8 bases to trimming and J lost 7 bases, with 8 bases between them. The CDR3 has 10 amino acids. In DNA form, the CDR3 reads TGTGCCAGCCAGGGCCCTGGCTACACCTTC. Translating it yields CASQGPGYTF.

The chain employs TRBV18 and TRBJ2-3, with TRBD2 matching over 8 bases. V dropped 3 bases and J dropped 5; count of bases not matched to a gene: 10. The CDR3 runs to 16 residues. Germline CDR1 KGHSH, CDR2 LQKENI. CDR3 sequence (DNA): TGTGCCAGCTCACCTACTAGCGGCACAAGGGGAGATACGCAGTATTTT. Protein: CASSPTSGTRGDTQYF.

CDR3 sequence: CASSYRGEGRDEAFF. CDR3 nucleotides: TGTGCCAGCAGTTACCGTGGAGAGGGGAGAGATGAAGCTTTCTTT. The genes are TRBV6-5 and TRBJ1-1; a weak D match, TRBD1 (5 bases). V was pared by 2 bases and J by 7 bases, with 17 bases between. Germline-derived CDR1 and CDR2 are MNHEY and SVGAGI. The CDR3 has 15 residues.

The chain joins TRBV24-1 to TRBJ2-3; possibly TRBD2 for D (5 bases). Trimming left V 5 bases short and J 2 bases short, with 10 bases between. CDR1 is KGHDR and CDR2 is SFDVKD in the germline V gene. The CDR3 loop spans 14 amino acids. CDR3 amino acids: CATSVEGNTDTQYF. In nucleotides, the CDR3 is TGTGCCACCAGTGTCGAGGGAAACACAGATACGCAGTATTTT.

This rearrangement joins TRBV20-1 to TRBJ2-7, with a possible D match to TRBD2 (5 bases). CDR3 length: 14 amino acids. Trimming cost V 3 bases and J 0 bases, with 12 bases left between them. CDR1 DFQATT and CDR2 SNEGSKA come from the germline V gene (reference sequence). CDR3: CSASWSGDSYEQYF. The CDR3 bases are TGCAGTGCTAGTTGGAGCGGCGACTCCTACGAGCAGTACTTC.

The sample holds a few counts of this clonotype. The chain employs TRBV29-1 and TRBJ1-2; 7 bases align to TRBD1. Losses at the gene ends were 4 bases for V and 4 bases for J; bases not matched to a gene: 3. Germline CDR1 is SQVTM and CDR2 is ANQGSEA. The length of the CDR3 is 12 residues. CDR3 nucleotides: TGCAGCGTTGGACAGGGCAGCTATGGCTACACCTTC. This sequence encodes CSVGQGSYGYTF.

The chain couples TRBV6-1 to TRBJ1-5, with 8 bases identical to TRBD1. The junction had 9 bases not matched to a gene; V was cut back by 6 bases and J by 5 bases. CDR1 is MNHNS and CDR2 is SASEGT in the germline V gene. The CDR3 totals 15 residues. The CDR3 loop reads CASRGIRGPDQPQHF. CDR3 DNA sequence: TGTGCCAGCAGAGGTATCAGGGGGCCGGATCAGCCCCAGCATTTT.

As regards this clonotype: The junction and the germline gene differ at one end; a read error may be behind it. The chain links TRBV20-1 to TRBJ2-1; D tentatively reads TRBD1 or TRBD2 (5 bases each). The CDR3 covers 15 residues. Germline CDR1 is DFQATT and CDR2 is SNEGSKA (reference sequence). The CDR3 nucleotides are TGCAGTGCTAGAGCGGGACCATCGGTTTACACTGAGCAGTTCTTC. This translates into CSARAGPSVYTEQFF.

About this clonotype: Its ends do not fully match the called genes, so a read error is possible. CDR3 nucleotide sequence: TGTGCCGGCAGCCCGACGTTAGGGAGGGTCTATGAGCAGTTCTTC. Its protein product is CAGSPTLGRVYEQFF. The gene calls are TRBV6-2 or TRBV6-3 and TRBJ2-1, with 7 bases matching TRBD2. CDR1 is MNHEY, CDR2 SVGEGT, per germline. CDR3 length: 15 residues.

The gene calls are TRBV4-1 and TRBJ2-1; D gene uncertain. CDR1 and CDR2 from the germline V gene are MGHRA and YSYEKL. V lost 2 bases and J lost 4, with 9 bases in between. This CDR3 has 14 amino acids. CDR3 in DNA: TGCGCCAGCAGCCAATCCGACGTTTACAATGAGCAGTTCTTC. This sequence encodes CASSQSDVYNEQFF.

In its sample, this clonotype was seen a few times. The chain uses TRBV11-2 and TRBJ1-2; 8 positions match TRBD1. The CDR3 has 18 residues. After removal of 4 bases from V and 5 bases from J, the junction contained 18 bases not matched to a gene. Germline lookup yields CDR1 SGHAT and CDR2 FQNNGV. CDR3 nucleotides: TGTGCCAGCAGCTCCTCCGCTAAGGACAGGGAGAGACAATATGGCTACACCTTC. Amino acids: CASSSSAKDRERQYGYTF.

Only one count was recorded for this clonotype. CDR3 amino acids: CASSLDLFNEQFF. CDR3 nucleotide sequence: TGCGCCAGCAGCTTGGACCTATTTAATGAGCAGTTCTTC. The chain has TRBV5-1 and TRBJ2-1; unclear D gene. Germline assignment: CDR1 SGHRS and CDR2 YFSETQ. Deletions cut 0 bases from V and 7 bases from J, with 8 bases between. The CDR3 sequence is 13 residues long.

The sample holds one count of this clonotype. A junction boundary mismatches the germline segment, possibly from a read error. This chain links TRBV29-1 with TRBJ2-1; 7 positions match TRBD1. The CDR3 consists of 14 residues. CDR1 is SQVTM, CDR2 ANQGSEA, per germline. The CDR3 reads CSVSGQINYNKQFF. DNA for the CDR3: TGCAGCGTCTCGGGACAGATTAATTACAATAAGCAGTTCTTC.

V and J are TRBV9 and TRBJ2-6, with TRBD2 identical over 7 bases. The CDR3 consists of 19 residues. In germline, CDR1 is SGDLS, CDR2 YYNGEE. V dropped 3 bases and J dropped 0; count of bases not matched to a gene: 12. The CDR3 nucleotides read TGTGCCAGCAGCGCCACGATCGGGACTACCAGCTCTGGGGCCAACGTCCTGACTTTC. Amino acids: CASSATIGTTSSGANVLTF. The entire variable domain, with the rest obtained from reference TRBV9 and TRBJ2-6, is as follows: DSGVTQTPKHLITATGQRVTLRCSPRSGDLSVYWYQQSLDQGLQFLIQYYNGEERAKGNILERFSAQQFPDLHSELNLSSLELGDSALYFCASSATIGTTSSGANVLTFGAGSRLTVL.

The DNA of the CDR3 is TGTGCCAGCAGCTTAGGTCTGACTAGCGGGACCAAGGAGACCCAGTACTTC. This translates into CASSLGLTSGTKETQYF. The rearrangement links TRBV7-9 to TRBJ2-5, with TRBD2 matching over 11 bases. The CDR3 is 17 amino acids. Germline V lookup: CDR1 SEHNR, CDR2 FQNEAQ (reference sequence). Germline trimming cut 1 base from V and 5 bases from J; bases unmatched to any gene: 9.

The chain has TRBV28 and TRBJ2-4, with TRBD1 as a possible D gene (6 bases). Germline V gene sequence: CDR1 MDHEN, CDR2 SYDVKM. Trimming removed 8 bases from V and 5 bases from J, with 10 bases in between. The CDR3 is 12 amino acids. The CDR3 DNA follows: TGTGCCAGCGCGGACAGACAAAACATTCAGTACTTC. It specifies CASADRQNIQYF.

The chain combines TRBV6-2 or TRBV6-3 with TRBJ2-1; 7 nucleotides agree with TRBD2. The CDR3 loop spans 15 amino acids. The trim removed 4 bases at V and 4 bases at J, leaving 7 bases unmatched. Germline CDR1 MNHEY, CDR2 SVGEGT. Here the CDR3 reads CASSSPGAGYNEQFF. CDR3 nucleotides: TGTGCCAGCAGTTCTCCGGGAGCGGGGTACAATGAGCAGTTCTTC.

The chain is built from TRBV6-2 or TRBV6-3 and TRBJ2-3; 8 nucleotides align to TRBD2. CDR1 MNHEY and CDR2 SVGEGT come from the germline V gene. The CDR3 contains 13 residues. V shed 8 bases and J 9 bases; nucleotides not matched to a gene: 10. The CDR3 spells CASEDFGGGTQYF. The CDR3 nucleotides are TGTGCCAGCGAGGACTTCGGCGGGGGGACGCAGTATTTT.

The CDR3: CASSTGDDHEQYF. Written as DNA, the CDR3 is TGTGCCAGTTCCACAGGGGATGACCACGAGCAGTACTTC. The chain recombines TRBV27 with TRBJ2-7; 7 bases are a match to TRBD1. The CDR3 totals 13 residues. V trimming: 9 bases; J trimming: 5 bases; junction bases outside the gene matches: 10. CDR1 is MNHEY and CDR2 is SMNVEV in the germline V gene (reference sequence).

The rearrangement uses TRBV20-1 and TRBJ1-5, with 8 bases that match TRBD1. This CDR3 is built from 15 residues. Trimming cost V 6 bases and J 3 bases; bases outside gene matches: 10. The germline V gene has CDR1 DFQATT and CDR2 SNEGSKA (reference sequence). In DNA, the CDR3 is TGCAGTGCAACCCAAACAGGGGGTTTCAATCAGCCCCAGCATTTT. This codes for CSATQTGGFNQPQHF.

The chain has TRBV30 and TRBJ2-1; a weak D match, TRBD1 (6 bases). The J call is uncertain, as TRBJ2-7 better fits the DNA end. Germline V gives CDR1 GTSNPN, CDR2 SVGIG (reference sequence). The CDR3 has 12 amino acids. CDR3 coding DNA: TGTGCCTGGAGCGAGCAGGGGTACGAGCAGTACTTC. The encoded protein is CAWSEQGYEQYF.

This chain connects TRBV4-1 to TRBJ1-1; D is uncertain. Germline V gene sequence: CDR1 MGHRA, CDR2 YSYEKL. V lost 8 bases, J lost 3 bases, and 19 bases lay in between. The CDR3 spans 15 residues. CDR3 sequence: CASVKSGGGYTEAFF. In DNA, the CDR3 is TGCGCCAGCGTAAAGTCAGGAGGAGGGTACACTGAAGCTTTCTTT.

The V and J genes are TRBV29-1 and TRBJ1-1, with D possibly being TRBD1 (5 bases). CDR3 size: 11 residues. CDR1 and CDR2 from the germline V gene are SQVTM and ANQGSEA. This CDR3 reads CRGDDSPEAFF. The CDR3 bases are TGCAGGGGGGATGACAGCCCTGAAGCTTTCTTT.

The chain employs TRBV6-2 or TRBV6-3 and TRBJ2-4; D is unclear. The CDR3 sequence is 17 residues long. Germline V gene lookup returns CDR1 MNHEY and CDR2 SVGEGT. Trimming stripped 1 base from V and 0 bases from J, with 13 bases between. CDR3 nucleotide sequence: TGTGCCAGCAGTTACTGGGATACTGAACTAGCCAAAAACATTCAGTACTTC. It translates to CASSYWDTELAKNIQYF.

The chain joins TRBV12-3 or TRBV12-4 to TRBJ2-1, with D perhaps TRBD2 (5 bases). The CDR3 loop spans 14 amino acids. V lost 8 bases and J lost 1, with 12 bases in between. CDR3 DNA sequence: TGTGCCAGCGGCCCGGACTCTTCCTACAATGAGCAGTTCTTC. The encoded protein is CASGPDSSYNEQFF.

The chain is built from TRBV4-1 and TRBJ1-2; the match to TRBD1 covers 9 bases. Germline CDR1 is MGHRA and CDR2 is YSYEKL. This CDR3 has 14 amino acids. Trimming cost V 1 base and J 8 bases; bases outside gene matches: 5. The CDR3 sequence: CASSQGDRARGYTF. CDR3 sequence (DNA): TGCGCCAGCAGCCAAGGGGACAGGGCCAGGGGCTACACCTTC.